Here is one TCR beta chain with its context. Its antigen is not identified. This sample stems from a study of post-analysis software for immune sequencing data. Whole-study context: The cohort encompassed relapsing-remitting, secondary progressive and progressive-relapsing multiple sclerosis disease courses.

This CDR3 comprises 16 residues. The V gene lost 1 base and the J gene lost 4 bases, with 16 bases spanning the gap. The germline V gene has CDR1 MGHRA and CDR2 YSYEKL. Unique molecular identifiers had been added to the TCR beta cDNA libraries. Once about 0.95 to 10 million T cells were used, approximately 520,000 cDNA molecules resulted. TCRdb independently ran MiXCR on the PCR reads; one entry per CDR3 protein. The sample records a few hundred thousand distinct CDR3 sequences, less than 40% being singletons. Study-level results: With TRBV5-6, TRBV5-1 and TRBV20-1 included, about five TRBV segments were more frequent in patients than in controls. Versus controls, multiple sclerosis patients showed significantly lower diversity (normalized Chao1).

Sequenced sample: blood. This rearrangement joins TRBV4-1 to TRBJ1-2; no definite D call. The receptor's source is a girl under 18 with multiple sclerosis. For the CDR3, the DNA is TGCGCCAGCAGCCAAGCATCGAGCGTCACGGTCTATGGCTACACCTTC. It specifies CASSQASSVTVYGYTF.